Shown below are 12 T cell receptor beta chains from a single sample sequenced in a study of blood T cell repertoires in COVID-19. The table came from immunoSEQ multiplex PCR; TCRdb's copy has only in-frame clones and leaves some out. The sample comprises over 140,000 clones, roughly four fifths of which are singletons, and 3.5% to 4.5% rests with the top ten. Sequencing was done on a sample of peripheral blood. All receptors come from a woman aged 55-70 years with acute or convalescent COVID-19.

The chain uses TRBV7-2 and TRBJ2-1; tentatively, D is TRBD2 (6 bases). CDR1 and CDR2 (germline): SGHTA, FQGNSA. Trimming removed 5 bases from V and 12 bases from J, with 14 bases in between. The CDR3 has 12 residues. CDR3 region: CASSPGLAAQFF. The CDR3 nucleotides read TGTGCCAGCAGCCCGGGACTGGCCGCGCAGTTCTTC.

This chain's CDR3 is CASTPNEDITEAFF. CDR3 coding DNA: TGTGCCAGCACCCCGAATGAGGACATCACTGAAGCTTTCTTT. This chain connects TRBV27 to TRBJ1-1; possible D gene TRBD1, 5 bases. The CDR3 totals 14 residues. Deletions cut 7 bases from V and 4 bases from J, with 16 bases between. Germline CDR1 reads MNHEY; CDR2 reads SMNVEV (reference sequence).

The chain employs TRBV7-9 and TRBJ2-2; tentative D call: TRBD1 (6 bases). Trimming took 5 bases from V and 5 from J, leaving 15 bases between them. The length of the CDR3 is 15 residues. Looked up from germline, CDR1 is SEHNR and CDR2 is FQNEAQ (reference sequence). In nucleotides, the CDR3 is TGTGCCAGCAGCCTCACAGGGTTGGGGACCGGGGAGCTGTTTTTT. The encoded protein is CASSLTGLGTGELFF.

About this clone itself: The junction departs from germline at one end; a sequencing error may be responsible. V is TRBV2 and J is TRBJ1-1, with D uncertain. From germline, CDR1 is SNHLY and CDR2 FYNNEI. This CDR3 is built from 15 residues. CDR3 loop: CASREEQSMNTEAFF. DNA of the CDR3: TGTGCCAGCAGGGAAGAACAGAGCATGAACACTGAAGCTTTCTTT.

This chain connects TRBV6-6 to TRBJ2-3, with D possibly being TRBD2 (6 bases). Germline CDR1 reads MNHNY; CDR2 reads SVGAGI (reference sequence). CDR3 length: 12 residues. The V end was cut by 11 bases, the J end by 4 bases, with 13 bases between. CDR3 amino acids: CAAGLAPDTQYF. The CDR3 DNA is TGTGCCGCGGGGCTAGCCCCAGATACGCAGTATTTT.

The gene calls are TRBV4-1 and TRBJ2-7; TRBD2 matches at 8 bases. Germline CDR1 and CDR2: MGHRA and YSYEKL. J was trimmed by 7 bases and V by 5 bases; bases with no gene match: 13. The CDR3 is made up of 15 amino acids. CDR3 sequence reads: CASSETSVRGAEQYF. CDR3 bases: TGCGCCAGCAGCGAGACTAGCGTCCGAGGAGCGGAGCAGTACTTC.

CDR3 amino acids: CSASDPGRAKNIQYF. In nucleotides, the CDR3 is TGCAGTGCTAGTGACCCCGGGAGGGCCAAAAACATTCAGTACTTC. This chain uses TRBV20-1 with TRBJ2-4, with 7 bases aligning to TRBD2. Germline-derived CDR1 and CDR2 are DFQATT and SNEGSKA (reference sequence). Unmatched junction bases numbered 6, after V lost 3 bases and J lost 1 base. The CDR3 runs 15 residues.

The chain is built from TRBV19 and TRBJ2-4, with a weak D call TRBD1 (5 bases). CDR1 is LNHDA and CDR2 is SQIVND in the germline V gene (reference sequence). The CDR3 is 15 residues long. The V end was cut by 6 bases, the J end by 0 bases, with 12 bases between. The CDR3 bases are TGTGCCAGTAGCCGCCTCGACAGAGCCAAAAACATTCAGTACTTC. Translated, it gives CASSRLDRAKNIQYF.

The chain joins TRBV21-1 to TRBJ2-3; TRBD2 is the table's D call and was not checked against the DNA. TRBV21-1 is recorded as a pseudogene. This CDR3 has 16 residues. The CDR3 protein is CASTPRGGARTDTQYF. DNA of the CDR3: TGTGCCAGCACCCCTAGGGGGGGGGCGCGCACAGATACGCAGTATTTT.

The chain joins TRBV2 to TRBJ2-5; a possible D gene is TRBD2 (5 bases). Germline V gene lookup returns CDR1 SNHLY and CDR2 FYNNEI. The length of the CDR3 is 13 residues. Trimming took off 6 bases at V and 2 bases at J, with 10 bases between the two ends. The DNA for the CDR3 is TGTGCCAGCAGGGCTAGCCTACAAGAGACCCAGTACTTC. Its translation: CASRASLQETQYF.

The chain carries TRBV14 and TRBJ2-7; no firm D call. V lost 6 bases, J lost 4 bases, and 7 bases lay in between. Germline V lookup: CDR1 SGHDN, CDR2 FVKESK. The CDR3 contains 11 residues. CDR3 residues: CASSRYYEQYF. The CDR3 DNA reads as TGTGCCAGCAGTCGCTATTACGAGCAGTACTTC.

In nucleotides, the CDR3 is TGTGCCAGCAGCCAGGGGACTAGCCGAACCTACGAGCAGTACTTC. As protein: CASSQGTSRTYEQYF. The rearrangement uses TRBV4-2 and TRBJ2-7, with TRBD2 identical over 9 bases. Looked up from germline, CDR1 is LGHNA and CDR2 is YNFKEQ. This CDR3 contains 15 residues. The trim removed 3 bases at V and 2 bases at J, leaving 5 bases unmatched.